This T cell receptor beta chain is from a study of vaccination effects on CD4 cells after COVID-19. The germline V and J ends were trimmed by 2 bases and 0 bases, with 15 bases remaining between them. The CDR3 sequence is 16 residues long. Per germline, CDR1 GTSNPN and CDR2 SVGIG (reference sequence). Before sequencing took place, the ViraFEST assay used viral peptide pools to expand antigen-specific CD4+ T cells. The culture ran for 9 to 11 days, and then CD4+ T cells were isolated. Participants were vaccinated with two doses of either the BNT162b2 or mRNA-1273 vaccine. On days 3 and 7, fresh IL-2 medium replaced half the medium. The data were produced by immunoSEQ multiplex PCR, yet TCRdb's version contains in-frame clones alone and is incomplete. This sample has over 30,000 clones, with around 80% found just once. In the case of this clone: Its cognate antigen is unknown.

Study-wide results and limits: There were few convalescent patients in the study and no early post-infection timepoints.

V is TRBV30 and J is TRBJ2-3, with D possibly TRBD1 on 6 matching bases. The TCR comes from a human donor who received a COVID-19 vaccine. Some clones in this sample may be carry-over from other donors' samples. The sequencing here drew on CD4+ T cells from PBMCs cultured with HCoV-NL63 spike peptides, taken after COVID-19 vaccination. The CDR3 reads CAWSWDPGDSTDTQYF. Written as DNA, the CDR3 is TGTGCCTGGAGTTGGGACCCAGGGGATAGCACAGATACGCAGTATTTT.